The table lists the clone carrying this TCR beta chain with many counts. With V trimmed by 7 bases and J by 5 bases, 10 bases remained unmatched. Germline V CDR1 and CDR2: MDHEN, SYDVKM. The CDR3 spans 14 residues. TCRdb redid the calling of the 5' RACE reads with MiXCR, one entry per CDR3 protein. The table records about 43,000 distinct CDR3 sequences, 11% of them present only once. The sample originates from a study of early T cells in non-severe SARS-CoV-2 infection. Overall study: Chains were not paired, and sequencing was done on bulk RNA from unsorted whole blood.

The TCR comes from an adult who was a healthcare worker with PCR-confirmed SARS-CoV-2 infection or an uninfected control (not recorded which). V is TRBV28 and J is TRBJ1-1, with 7 bases fitting TRBD1. Sequencing was done on a sample of whole blood. The CDR3 here is CASIADRVGTEAFF. The CDR3 nucleotides read TGTGCCAGCATCGCCGACAGGGTTGGGACTGAAGCTTTCTTT.